The 21 T cell receptor beta chains below come from one sample, sequenced in a study of CD8+CD57+ T cells in acquired aplastic anemia. CDR3 and TCR beta VDJ profiling relied on a genomic DNA template. MiXCR, run by TCRdb on the reads, gives a single entry per CDR3 protein. The table shows under 350,000 distinct CDR3 sequences, with roughly 61% occurring only once. Sequencing was done on patients that had shown CD8+CD57+ cell expansion by flow cytometry. Sequenced input: sorted CD4+, CD8+, or CD8+CD57+ T cells (not recorded which) from PBMCs. The receptor set was obtained from a human donor with aplastic anemia.

In this sample, this clonotype turned up once. Sequence at one end of the junction differs from germline and may be a read error. The chain carries TRBV29-1 and TRBJ2-1; weak D call: TRBD2 (5 bases). The CDR3 is 14 amino acids. CDR1 is SQVTM and CDR2 is ANQGSEA in the germline V gene. In DNA form, the CDR3 reads TGTAGCGTAGACCGACTTATATCCTACAATGAGCAGCTCTTC. This codes for CSVDRLISYNEQLF.

Regarding this clonotype: Since a much larger clone is just one base distant, this may be a read error. This chain connects TRBV6-6 to TRBJ2-1; possible D gene TRBD2, 5 bases. The CDR3 length is 12 residues. Germline assignment: CDR1 MNHNY and CDR2 SVGAGI (reference sequence). Between the trimmed V and J ends, which lost 5 bases and 6 bases, there was a span of 8 bases. CDR3 amino acids: CASSDYLNEQFF. The CDR3 coding sequence is TGTGCCAGCAGTGACTACCTCAATGAGCAGTTCTTC.

The chain recombines TRBV20-1 with TRBJ1-5, with D hard to call. CDR3 length: 13 residues. Trimming pared 6 bases from V and 3 bases from J, leaving 12 bases between. Looked up from germline, CDR1 is DFQATT and CDR2 is SNEGSKA (reference sequence). CDR3 DNA: TGCAGTGCCATTGGACTGATCAATCAGCCCCAGCATTTT. Residues: CSAIGLINQPQHF.

The chain is built from TRBV20-1 and TRBJ2-1, with 9 positions matching TRBD2. Unmatched junction bases numbered 14, after V lost 5 bases and J lost 12 bases. CDR3 length equals 14 residues. The germline V gene encodes CDR1 DFQATT and CDR2 SNEGSKA (reference sequence). CDR3 nucleotide sequence: TGCAGTGCTTCCGCGGGGCGGGAGGGCCAAGGGCAGTTCTTC. Translated, it gives CSASAGREGQGQFF.

This clonotype was seen more than once but under ten times. The genes are TRBV25-1 and TRBJ2-7; TRBD1 is a possible D gene (6 bases). This CDR3 has 14 residues. CDR1 and CDR2 (germline): MGHDK, SYGVNS. The V and J ends lost 3 bases and 5 bases respectively, with 14 bases between them. CDR3 sequence reads: CASSETGGSNEQYF. CDR3 DNA: TGTGCCAGCAGTGAGACAGGCGGTAGCAACGAGCAGTACTTC.

This clonotype was seen repeatedly, ten times or more. This chain uses TRBV6-6 with TRBJ1-1; 7 bases match TRBD1. V was pared by 7 bases and J by 4 bases, with 9 bases of the junction left unmatched. The length of the CDR3 is 14 residues. The germline gives CDR1 MNHNY, CDR2 SVGAGI (reference sequence). Here the CDR3 reads CASTYRGGGTEAFF. The CDR3 nucleotides read TGTGCCAGCACCTACAGGGGCGGTGGCACTGAAGCTTTCTTT.

Comments on this clonotype: Compared with germline, one end of the junction differs, possibly owing to a read error. The V call is TRBV7-8, the J call TRBJ2-7, with 11 positions matching TRBD2. Germline assignment: CDR1 SGHVS and CDR2 FQNEAQ. The CDR3 has 15 amino acids. CDR3 in amino acids: CASSKTVAGGLEQYF. The CDR3 DNA reads TGCGCCAGCAGCAAGACTGTAGCGGGAGGGCTAGAGCAGTACTTC.

This chain joins TRBV24-1 and TRBJ1-2, with TRBD1 as a possible D gene (6 bases). The germline V gene encodes CDR1 KGHDR and CDR2 SFDVKD. With 5 bases removed from V and 4 bases from J, the gap between germline ends came to 16 bases. The CDR3 extends over 15 amino acids. This chain's CDR3 is CATSARKGHGYGYTF. For the CDR3, the DNA is TGTGCCACCAGTGCTAGAAAGGGACACGGCTATGGCTACACCTTC.

The chain uses TRBV5-1 and TRBJ1-1; D is ambiguous. Trimming took 1 base from V and 1 from J, leaving 5 bases between them. Germline V gene sequence: CDR1 SGHRS, CDR2 YFSETQ. The CDR3 is 13 residues long. The CDR3, as DNA: TGCGCCAGCAGCTTGTCACAGAACACTGAAGCTTTCTTT. It translates to CASSLSQNTEAFF.

The rearrangement uses TRBV19 and TRBJ1-6, with D possibly matching TRBD1 (5 bases). The CDR3 consists of 19 residues. V lost 11 bases, J lost 7 bases, and 33 bases lay in between. Germline values: CDR1 LNHDA, CDR2 SQIVND (reference sequence). The CDR3 DNA reads as TGTGCCGCCCTCTTGGCCAGCAGTTTGAGGGACGACGAAAATTCACCCCTCCACTTT. It translates to CAALLASSLRDDENSPLHF.

The chain links TRBV25-1 to TRBJ1-5; perhaps TRBD1 as D (6 bases). Deletions cut 4 bases from V and 0 bases from J, with 13 bases between. Germline V gene lookup returns CDR1 MGHDK and CDR2 SYGVNS. CDR3 length: 16 amino acids. CDR3 DNA sequence: TGTGCCAGCAGTGGGTACTCAGGGGATAGCAATCAGCCCCAGCATTTT. Protein: CASSGYSGDSNQPQHF.

This chain joins TRBV20-1 and TRBJ2-1, with 10 bases fitting TRBD2. The CDR3 consists of 12 residues. V dropped 5 bases and J dropped 12; count of bases not matched to a gene: 7. Germline CDR1 reads DFQATT; CDR2 reads SNEGSKA (reference sequence). CDR3 nucleotide sequence: TGCAGTGCTCAGGGACTAGCGAGGGTGCAGTTCTTC. It encodes CSAQGLARVQFF.

The chain employs TRBV5-1 and TRBJ2-3; D unresolved. Germline lookup yields CDR1 SGHRS and CDR2 YFSETQ. The CDR3 is 15 residues long. Between the trimmed V and J ends, which lost 0 bases and 0 bases, there was a span of 8 bases. The CDR3 DNA sequence: TGCGCCAGCAGCTTGGAGTCAGTTAGCACAGATACGCAGTATTTT. This codes for CASSLESVSTDTQYF.

This clonotype was detected only a few times. The chain is built from TRBV4-1 and TRBJ1-5; 8 nucleotides agree with TRBD1. Germline V gene lookup returns CDR1 MGHRA and CDR2 YSYEKL. This CDR3 spans 17 amino acids. Trimming took 1 base from V and 0 from J; bases not matched to a gene: 5. The CDR3 nucleotides are TGCGCCAGCAGCCAAGGGGCAGGGGGCTATAGCAATCAGCCCCAGCATTTT. As protein: CASSQGAGGYSNQPQHF.

V gene TRBV10-3 combines with J gene TRBJ2-2, with 7 bases identical to TRBD2. The germline V gene has CDR1 ENHRY and CDR2 SYGVKD. V dropped 0 bases and J dropped 8; count of bases not matched to a gene: 9. CDR3 size: 16 residues. The CDR3 here is CAISESSGDRPGELFF. In DNA form, the CDR3 reads TGTGCCATCAGTGAGTCGAGCGGGGATAGACCGGGGGAGCTGTTTTTT.

This clonotype has a count of ten or more. This rearrangement joins TRBV10-3 to TRBJ2-2, with D unresolved. Trimming removed 2 bases from V and 1 base from J, with 8 bases in between. The germline gives CDR1 ENHRY, CDR2 SYGVKD. The CDR3 length is 15 residues. The CDR3 reads CAISEGRVNTGELFF. In DNA form, the CDR3 reads TGTGCCATCAGTGAGGGAAGGGTGAACACCGGGGAGCTGTTTTTT.

This clonotype was observed once. The V gene is TRBV7-3, the J gene TRBJ1-6; D may be TRBD1 (5 bases). Trimming removed 1 base from V and 1 base from J, with 11 bases in between. The CDR3 has 17 amino acids. Germline-derived CDR1 and CDR2 are SGHTA and FQGTGA. CDR3 in amino acids: CASSLNGGESYNSPLHF. The DNA for the CDR3 is TGTGCCAGCAGCTTAAACGGGGGTGAGTCCTATAATTCACCCCTCCACTTT.

This clonotype is a singleton in its sample. This rearrangement joins TRBV11-2 to TRBJ2-2, with D possibly TRBD1 on 5 matching bases. CDR1 SGHAT and CDR2 FQNNGV come from the germline V gene. V was shortened by 5 bases and J by 5 bases, with 18 bases between the two germline ends. This CDR3 comprises 16 residues. The CDR3: CASSGRGPIGTGELFF. The CDR3 DNA follows: TGTGCCAGCAGCGGAAGGGGCCCTATAGGAACCGGGGAGCTGTTTTTT.

This clonotype was recorded once. V and J are TRBV12-3 or TRBV12-4 and TRBJ1-5; D unclear. The V end lost 3 bases, the J end lost 5 bases, and 5 bases lay between the germline ends. CDR3 length equals 12 residues. CDR3 sequence reads: CASSFMDQPQHF. The CDR3 nucleotides are TGTGCCAGCAGTTTTATGGATCAGCCCCAGCATTTT.

The sample holds many counts of this clonotype. The chain has TRBV5-8 and TRBJ2-1; no definite D call. V shed 3 bases and J shed 1 base, with 8 bases lying between them. The CDR3 loop spans 14 amino acids. Germline CDR1 SGHTS, CDR2 YDEGEE. CDR3 protein: CASSSFQSYNEQFF. The CDR3 DNA sequence: TGTGCCAGCAGCTCCTTCCAATCCTACAATGAGCAGTTCTTC.

This clonotype was recorded once. The chain uses TRBV25-1 and TRBJ2-7, with D perhaps matching TRBD1 (5 bases). Germline V gives CDR1 MGHDK, CDR2 SYGVNS. V was pared by 6 bases and J by 5 bases, with 17 bases between. CDR3 length: 14 amino acids. DNA for the CDR3: TGTGCCAGCAGCAAGGACCAGGGTTTCCACGAGCAGTACTTC. Translating gives CASSKDQGFHEQYF.